This T cell receptor (beta chain) was sequenced in a study of control samples from healthy donors and cancer patients. The CDR3 has 17 amino acids. CDR1 LGHNT and CDR2 FRNRAP come from the germline V gene. V was pared by 0 bases and J by 4 bases, with 11 bases of the junction left unmatched. The data were produced by immunoSEQ multiplex PCR, yet TCRdb's version contains in-frame clones alone and is incomplete. The sample records tens of thousands of clones, approximately 84% being singletons. The clonotype comes from a man aged 50 to 60 in good health. The sample was blood. The chain carries TRBV12-5 and TRBJ2-7, with 8 bases that match TRBD2. CDR3 residues: CASGLVGTSGMPYEQYF. DNA for the CDR3: TGTGCTAGTGGTTTGGTAGGTACTAGCGGCATGCCTTACGAGCAGTACTTC. Full variable domain (missing parts from reference TRBV12-5 and TRBJ2-7): DARVTQTPRHKVTEMGQEVTMRCQPILGHNTVFWYRQTMMQGLELLAYFRNRAPLDDSGMPKDRFSAEMPDATLATLKIQPSEPRDSAVYFCASGLVGTSGMPYEQYFGPGTRLTVT.